Each of the 5 T cell receptor beta chains below was sequenced from the same sample in a study of T-cell reconstitution after alpha-beta-depleted transplantation in children (dated by TCRdb to the mid-2010s). The library came from PCR. The sequencer listed for this sample is Illumina HiSeq 2500. Molecular barcoding was employed in the preparation of TCR libraries, with unique molecular identifiers being used to normalize TCRbeta repertoire quantification. The public reads were reanalyzed by TCRdb: fastp trimming at Q25, MiXCR alignment, in-frame beta chains only. Rows are unified per CDR3 protein, each entry keeping the most common DNA and genes. The sample profile shows 300,000 to 350,000 distinct CDR3 sequences; 15% to 20% of them were found once. Just over 40% of the sample goes to the ten largest clones. The treatment or condition label of this sample denotes: allogeneic hematopoietic cell transplantation with graft depleted of TCRalphabeta T cells and CD19 B cells.

The sequencing here drew on PBMCs, mostly from graft donor cells, taken 360 days after TCRalphabeta/CD19-depleted stem cell transplant. The receptors shown here come from a male patient under 10 years old who had a stem cell transplant for acute lymphoblastic leukemia, so the T cells may come from the graft donor.

The CDR3 region has the DNA TGCAGTGCTGACGGACGAGAGCAGTACTTC. Translated: CSADGREQYF. The V and J genes are TRBV20-1 and TRBJ2-7, with D unclear. The CDR3 runs to 10 residues. The V gene's germline CDR1 is DFQATT and CDR2 SNEGSKA (reference sequence). Trimming removed 5 bases from V and 7 bases from J, with 9 bases in between.

The table lists this clonotype with a count of one. The V call is TRBV21-1, the J call TRBJ1-5; TRBD1, the D gene given by the table, was not confirmed from the DNA. TRBV21-1 constitutes a pseudogene. The CDR3 covers 18 residues. The CDR3 DNA follows: TGTGCCAGCAGCAAGGGCCTCCGGGACATCCATAGCAATCAGCCCCAGCATTTT. Amino acids: CASSKGLRDIHSNQPQHF.

The V and J genes are TRBV10-3 and TRBJ2-1; no definite D call. The V end lost 8 bases, the J end lost 7 bases, and 6 bases lay between the germline ends. The germline gives CDR1 ENHRY, CDR2 SYGVKD. This CDR3 has 10 amino acids. The CDR3 DNA reads TGTGCCATCGGAAAAAATGAGCAGTTCTTC. Translation: CAIGKNEQFF.

This clonotype was seen many times. The chain recombines TRBV5-1 with TRBJ2-7, with D possibly TRBD2 on 6 matching bases. The V gene lost 0 bases and the J gene lost 1 base, with 11 bases spanning the gap. Germline V gene sequence: CDR1 SGHRS, CDR2 YFSETQ. There are 15 residues in the CDR3. As DNA, the CDR3 is TGCGCCAGCAGCTTGGACGGGAGTCGATCCTACGAGCAGTACTTC. Amino acids: CASSLDGSRSYEQYF.

The chain is built from TRBV7-6 and TRBJ2-7; 8 bases align to TRBD1. The CDR3 is made up of 15 amino acids. V trimming: 5 bases; J trimming: 2 bases; junction bases outside the gene matches: 8. Germline CDR1 SGHVS, CDR2 FNYEAQ. DNA for the CDR3: TGTGCCAGCAGCCGGAGGACAGGGATCGCCTACGAGCAGTACTTC. It is translated as CASSRRTGIAYEQYF. Filled out from reference TRBV7-6 and TRBJ2-7, the complete variable domain reads GAGVSQSPRYKVTKRGQDVALRCDPISGHVSLYWYRQALGQGPEFLTYFNYEAQQDKSGLPNDRFSAERPEGSISTLTIQRTEQRDSAMYRCASSRRTGIAYEQYFGPGTRLTVT.